This is a list of T cell receptor beta chains from one sample in a study of T-cell reconstitution after alpha-beta-depleted transplantation in children. MiXCR was run by TCRdb on the PCR reads, yielding one entry per CDR3 protein. This sample carries around 300,000 distinct CDR3 sequences, around 9.1% of them seen once, and the ten largest clones take 7.5%. This material consisted of PBMCs, taken before TCRalphabeta/CD19-depleted stem cell transplant. The origin of the receptors is a boy less than two years old with acute myeloid leukemia, due to receive a stem cell transplant. The CDR3 runs from the conserved cysteine through the conserved F or W. D genes are given only for firm matches. Some rows mark clone size as missing; the rest say once, few, many or name a class of expanded clone.

D,J,size,V,CDR3,DNA
NA,TRBJ1-1,many,TRBV7-2,CASSLARAGLNTEAFF,TGTGCCAGCAGCTTAGCGCGGGCAGGGCTGAACACTGAAGCTTTCTTT
NA,TRBJ2-1,many,TRBV7-9,CASSLRGGTSYNEQFF,TGTGCCAGCAGCTTAAGGGGCGGGACCTCCTACAATGAGCAGTTCTTC
TRBD1,TRBJ1-1,NA,TRBV10-3,CAISAPGQGRGEAFF,TGTGCCATCAGTGCCCCGGGACAGGGAAGGGGTGAAGCTTTCTTT
NA,TRBJ2-1,NA,TRBV27,CASTTSTGDEQFF,TGTGCCAGCACCACTTCGACCGGGGATGAGCAGTTCTTC
TRBD2,TRBJ2-7,many,TRBV15,CATRRDYFSYEQYF,TGTGCCACCAGGCGGGACTATTTCTCCTACGAGCAGTACTTC
NA,TRBJ1-1,many,TRBV19,CASSIQGSTEAFF,TGTGCCAGTAGTATTCAGGGGAGCACTGAAGCTTTCTTT
TRBD2,TRBJ2-2,many,TRBV10-3,CAIRSSGSEELFF,TGTGCCATCAGGTCTAGCGGGTCGGAGGAGCTGTTTTTT
TRBD2,TRBJ2-1,few,TRBV7-3,CASSLEIRGGRNEQFF,TGTGCCAGCAGCCTCGAAATCCGGGGGGGCAGGAATGAGCAGTTCTTC
NA,TRBJ2-2,many,TRBV14,CASSQYRTGELFF,TGTGCCAGCAGCCAATACAGAACCGGGGAGCTGTTTTTT
NA,TRBJ2-2,many,TRBV4-3,CASSQTRFDTGELFF,TGCGCCAGCAGCCAAACCAGATTCGACACCGGGGAGCTGTTTTTT
NA,TRBJ2-7,many,TRBV3-1,CASSQVQDRYYEQYF,TGTGCCAGCAGCCAAGTGCAGGACAGATACTACGAGCAGTACTTC
NA,TRBJ2-7,few,TRBV29-1,CSVAWDSSYEQYF,TGCAGCGTTGCCTGGGATAGCTCCTACGAGCAGTACTTC
NA,TRBJ2-3,many,TRBV7-9,CASSLYPTTSTDTQYF,TGTGCCAGCAGCTTATACCCGACAACTAGCACAGATACGCAGTATTTT
TRBD2,TRBJ2-5,many,TRBV25-1,CASSLAGDLGETQYF,TGTGCCAGCAGCCTAGCGGGAGACCTCGGAGAGACCCAGTACTTC